This is a list of T cell receptor beta chains from one sample in a study of T-cell reconstitution after alpha-beta-depleted transplantation in children. TCRdb itself ran the PCR reads through MiXCR, one entry per CDR3 protein. The profile shows hundreds of thousands of distinct CDR3 sequences, about 23% of them singletons. Sample: PBMCs, mostly from graft donor cells, taken 360 days after TCRalphabeta/CD19-depleted stem cell transplant. The receptors originated from a boy under three years old who had a stem cell transplant for acute myeloid leukemia, so the T cells may come from the graft donor. Both conserved end residues are part of each CDR3. D genes are given only for firm matches. Size is stated for part of the rows, as once, few or many counts, or as a class when the clone is expanded.

J gene: TRBJ2-1; D gene: TRBD1; clone size: many; V gene: TRBV20-1; CDR3 protein: CSARDRARDSSYNEQFF; CDR3 DNA: TGCAGTGCTAGAGATCGAGCCCGGGACAGCTCCTACAATGAGCAGTTCTTC
J gene: TRBJ2-1; D gene: .; clone size: many; V gene: TRBV6-2/TRBV6-3; CDR3 protein: CASSYPNSPGQLRGSYNEQFF; CDR3 DNA: TGTGCCAGCAGTTACCCCAACTCCCCGGGACAACTTAGGGGCTCCTACAATGAGCAGTTCTTC
J gene: TRBJ1-5; D gene: TRBD1; clone size: .; V gene: TRBV20-1; CDR3 protein: CSARDRVLPSNQPQHF; CDR3 DNA: TGCAGTGCTAGGGACAGGGTACTCCCTAGCAATCAGCCCCAGCATTTT
J gene: TRBJ1-4; D gene: TRBD1; clone size: many; V gene: TRBV5-6; CDR3 protein: CASSSTTGGAREKLFF; CDR3 DNA: TGTGCCAGCAGCTCCACTACAGGGGGCGCTCGGGAAAAACTGTTTTTT
J gene: TRBJ1-1; D gene: .; clone size: .; V gene: TRBV25-1; CDR3 protein: CASTYPPDLEAFF; CDR3 DNA: TGTGCCAGCACTTACCCGCCTGACCTGGAAGCTTTCTTT
J gene: TRBJ1-1; D gene: .; clone size: few; V gene: TRBV7-6; CDR3 protein: CASMQGPPGTEAFF; CDR3 DNA: TGTGCCAGTATGCAGGGTCCTCCGGGGACTGAAGCTTTCTTT
J gene: TRBJ2-7; D gene: .; clone size: .; V gene: TRBV20-1; CDR3 protein: CSARPDRPPYEQYF; CDR3 DNA: TGCAGTGCTAGACCAGACAGGCCCCCCTACGAGCAGTACTTC
J gene: TRBJ1-5; D gene: .; clone size: many; V gene: TRBV12-3/TRBV12-4; CDR3 protein: CASSLGMGNQPQHF; CDR3 DNA: TGTGCCAGCAGTCTAGGGATGGGGAATCAGCCCCAGCATTTT
J gene: TRBJ2-5; D gene: .; clone size: many; V gene: TRBV5-6; CDR3 protein: CASSFNLQGGETQYF; CDR3 DNA: TGTGCCAGCAGCTTCAACCTCCAGGGAGGCGAGACCCAGTACTTC
J gene: TRBJ2-7; D gene: TRBD2; clone size: .; V gene: TRBV12-3/TRBV12-4; CDR3 protein: CASSFLKSRDYPYEQYF; CDR3 DNA: TGTGCCAGCAGTTTCCTTAAAAGCCGGGACTATCCCTACGAGCAGTACTTC
J gene: TRBJ1-5; D gene: .; clone size: many; V gene: TRBV20-1; CDR3 protein: CSARPGQVLSDSNQPQHF; CDR3 DNA: TGCAGTGCGCGTCCGGGACAAGTCCTTTCTGATAGCAATCAGCCCCAGCATTTT
J gene: TRBJ2-4; D gene: .; clone size: .; V gene: TRBV10-2; CDR3 protein: CATYREAKNIQYF; CDR3 DNA: TGCGCCACCTATAGAGAAGCCAAAAACATTCAGTACTTC
J gene: TRBJ2-7; D gene: .; clone size: few; V gene: TRBV6-1; CDR3 protein: CASSLQGPPYEQYF; CDR3 DNA: TGTGCCAGCAGTCTCCAGGGGCCCCCCTACGAGCAGTACTTC
J gene: TRBJ2-7; D gene: TRBD2; clone size: .; V gene: TRBV20-1; CDR3 protein: CSATLAGASYEQYF; CDR3 DNA: TGCAGTGCAACGCTAGCGGGGGCCTCCTACGAGCAGTACTTC
J gene: TRBJ1-3; D gene: .; clone size: few; V gene: TRBV12-3/TRBV12-4; CDR3 protein: CASSLNRGDRSGNTIYF; CDR3 DNA: TGTGCCAGCAGTTTGAATAGAGGGGACCGTTCTGGAAACACCATATATTTT
J gene: TRBJ2-4; D gene: .; clone size: few; V gene: TRBV12-3/TRBV12-4; CDR3 protein: CASSLRTDIAKNIQYF; CDR3 DNA: TGTGCCAGCAGTCTCCGGACAGATATAGCCAAAAACATTCAGTACTTC
J gene: TRBJ1-2; D gene: .; clone size: many; V gene: TRBV29-1; CDR3 protein: CSVDRGGGYTF; CDR3 DNA: TGCAGCGTTGACAGGGGAGGAGGCTACACCTTC
J gene: TRBJ2-1; D gene: .; clone size: many; V gene: TRBV3-1; CDR3 protein: CASSQGYRSLYNEQFF; CDR3 DNA: TGTGCCAGCAGCCAAGGGTACCGGTCTCTTTACAATGAGCAGTTCTTC
J gene: TRBJ1-2; D gene: .; clone size: few; V gene: TRBV20-1; CDR3 protein: CSAGDRNNYGYTF; CDR3 DNA: TGCAGTGCTGGAGACAGAAACAACTATGGCTACACCTTC
J gene: TRBJ2-7; D gene: TRBD2; clone size: .; V gene: TRBV15; CDR3 protein: CATSGLAGDRSYEQYF; CDR3 DNA: TGTGCCACCAGCGGACTAGCGGGGGACCGGTCCTACGAGCAGTACTTC
J gene: TRBJ1-2; D gene: TRBD1; clone size: few; V gene: TRBV29-1; CDR3 protein: CSVVLNRGGYTF; CDR3 DNA: TGCAGCGTTGTGCTTAACAGGGGTGGCTACACCTTC
J gene: TRBJ1-1; D gene: TRBD1; clone size: .; V gene: TRBV12-3/TRBV12-4; CDR3 protein: CASSEDRVNTEAFF; CDR3 DNA: TGTGCCAGCAGTGAGGACAGGGTAAACACTGAAGCTTTCTTT
J gene: TRBJ2-5; D gene: .; clone size: many; V gene: TRBV12-3/TRBV12-4; CDR3 protein: CASCLTRTQYF; CDR3 DNA: TGTGCCAGCTGTCTTACGAGGACCCAGTACTTC
J gene: TRBJ2-3; D gene: .; clone size: .; V gene: TRBV7-2; CDR3 protein: CASSEPSTDTQYF; CDR3 DNA: TGTGCCAGCAGCGAACCTAGCACAGATACGCAGTATTTT
J gene: TRBJ2-7; D gene: .; clone size: few; V gene: TRBV7-9; CDR3 protein: CASSLDGLDPYEQYF; CDR3 DNA: TGTGCCAGCAGCTTAGATGGCCTAGATCCCTACGAGCAGTACTTC
J gene: TRBJ2-5; D gene: .; clone size: .; V gene: TRBV7-2; CDR3 protein: CASSLPPGTTQYF; CDR3 DNA: TGTGCCAGCAGCTTGCCCCCTGGGACGACCCAGTACTTC
J gene: TRBJ1-1; D gene: TRBD1; clone size: few; V gene: TRBV7-2; CDR3 protein: CASSLGAGGTFF; CDR3 DNA: TGTGCCAGCAGCTTAGGGGCAGGGGGAACTTTCTTT
J gene: TRBJ2-3; D gene: .; clone size: .; V gene: TRBV7-9; CDR3 protein: CASSLGQGRPDTQYF; CDR3 DNA: TGTGCCAGCAGCTTGGGTCAGGGTAGGCCAGATACGCAGTATTTT